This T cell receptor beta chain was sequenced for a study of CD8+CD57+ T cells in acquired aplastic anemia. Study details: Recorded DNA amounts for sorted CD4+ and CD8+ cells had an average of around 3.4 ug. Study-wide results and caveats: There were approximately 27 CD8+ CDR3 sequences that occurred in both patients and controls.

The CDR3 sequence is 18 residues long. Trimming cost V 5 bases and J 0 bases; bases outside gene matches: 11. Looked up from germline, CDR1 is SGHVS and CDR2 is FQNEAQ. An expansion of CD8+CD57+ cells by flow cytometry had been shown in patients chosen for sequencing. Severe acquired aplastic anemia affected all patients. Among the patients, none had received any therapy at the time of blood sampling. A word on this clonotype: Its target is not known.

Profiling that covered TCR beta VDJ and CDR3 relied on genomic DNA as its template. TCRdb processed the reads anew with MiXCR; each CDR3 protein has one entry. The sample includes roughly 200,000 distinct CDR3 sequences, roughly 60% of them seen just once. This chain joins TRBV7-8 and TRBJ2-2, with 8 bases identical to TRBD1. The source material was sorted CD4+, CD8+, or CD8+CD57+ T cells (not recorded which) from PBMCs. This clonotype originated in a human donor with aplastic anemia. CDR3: CASSLTYRQGTNTGELFF. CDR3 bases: TGTGCCAGCAGCCTCACCTACCGACAGGGGACGAACACCGGGGAGCTGTTTTTT.